Listed here is a single T cell receptor (beta chain). The CDR3 spans 16 residues. Here immunoSEQ multiplex PCR was the method, and the copy in TCRdb shows in-frame clones only, minus some. The repertoire holds approximately 88,000 clones, around nine tenths seen once, with over 3.5% in the top ten. The data originate from a study of blood T cell repertoires in COVID-19. At the level of the study: Samples representing acute and convalescent COVID-19 were sourced from the United States, Italy and Spain.

The sample comprised peripheral blood. This TCR came from a woman aged 50 to 60 in a cohort sampled during active COVID-19. The chain couples TRBV7-5 to TRBJ2-7; TRBD1 is the table's D call, not checked against the DNA. TRBV7-5 is recorded as a pseudogene. CDR3 DNA sequence: TGTGCCAGAAGCTTAGATCGGCAGGCTATCTCCTACGAGCAGTACTTC. It encodes CARSLDRQAISYEQYF.